Shown below are 22 T cell receptor beta chains from a single sample sequenced in a study of T cell responses to AZD1222 COVID-19 vaccine. Assay: immunoSEQ multiplex PCR; the TCRdb copy retains only in-frame clones and omits some. The sample has about 180,000 clones, over 85% seen once; the top ten hold 0.8% to 1.3%. Sequenced material: peripheral blood, taken 28 days after the second dose of the MenACWY control vaccine. Receptor source: an adult who received the MenACWY meningococcal vaccine as a control.

The chain carries TRBV11-2 and TRBJ1-5, with a tentative D call TRBD1 (5 bases). Per the germline V gene, CDR1 is SGHAT and CDR2 is FQNNGV. Trimming took 5 bases from V and 6 from J, leaving 14 bases between them. The CDR3 runs to 14 residues. DNA for the CDR3: TGTGCCAGCAGCCAAGGGAGGGGACGTCAGCCCCAGCATTTT. Protein product: CASSQGRGRQPQHF.

The chain has TRBV3-1 (or the pseudogene TRBV3-2) and TRBJ1-2; D is unclear. Germline CDR1 and CDR2: LGHDT and YNNKEL (reference sequence). This CDR3 is 15 amino acids long. V was trimmed by 8 bases and J by 4 bases, leaving 20 bases between them. The CDR3 reads CASRRRGEIFYGYTF. CDR3 nucleotide sequence: TGTGCCAGCCGGAGACGCGGAGAAATTTTCTATGGCTACACCTTC.

The sample holds one count of this clone. The chain uses TRBV19 and TRBJ1-1; D unclear. V lost 9 bases and J lost 1, with 15 bases in between. CDR1 LNHDA and CDR2 SQIVND come from the germline V gene (reference sequence). The CDR3 is 14 residues long. The CDR3 DNA follows: TGTGCCAGCCGAGGGATCGCGCCGAACACTGAAGCTTTCTTT. Translating gives CASRGIAPNTEAFF.

The rearrangement uses TRBV19 and TRBJ1-5; TRBD1 might be the D (5 bases). The ends were cut back, 5 bases at V and 6 bases at J, with 11 bases in the middle. In germline, CDR1 is LNHDA, CDR2 SQIVND (reference sequence). This CDR3 spans 13 amino acids. The CDR3 loop reads CASSVQGVQPQHF. CDR3 sequence (DNA): TGTGCCAGTAGTGTCCAGGGCGTTCAGCCCCAGCATTTT.

CDR3 sequence: CASSLWTGRLEQYF. As DNA, the CDR3 is TGTGCCAGCAGTTTATGGACAGGGAGACTCGAGCAGTACTTC. The gene calls are TRBV28 and TRBJ2-7; 7 nucleotides line up with TRBD1. Per germline, CDR1 MDHEN and CDR2 SYDVKM. This CDR3 is 14 amino acids long. V dropped 0 bases and J dropped 6; count of bases not matched to a gene: 5.

The rearrangement uses TRBV7-2 and TRBJ2-7; D might be TRBD1 or TRBD2, each matching 6 bases. This CDR3 is built from 13 residues. Looked up from germline, CDR1 is SGHTA and CDR2 is FQGNSA. The V end was cut by 5 bases, the J end by 6 bases, with 14 bases between. The CDR3 region is CASSPRSGAEQYF. CDR3 in DNA: TGTGCCAGCAGCCCCCGCTCGGGGGCCGAGCAGTACTTC.

The chain joins TRBV27 to TRBJ2-7; D unresolved. Trimming removed 0 bases from V and 3 bases from J, with 15 bases in between. This CDR3 contains 16 residues. Germline CDR1 and CDR2: MNHEY and SMNVEV (reference sequence). The CDR3 DNA follows: TGTGCCAGCAGTTTATCGCGGATAGAATCCCTCTACGAGCAGTACTTC. This codes for CASSLSRIESLYEQYF.

Here the CDR3 DNA reads TGTGCCAGTAGAGGGAGGGAAGGACAGCCCCAGCATTTT. It encodes CASRGREGQPQHF. The V call is TRBV19, the J call TRBJ1-5; D gene uncertain. V lost 6 bases and J lost 7, with 13 bases in between. The CDR3 runs 13 residues. Germline V gene sequence: CDR1 LNHDA, CDR2 SQIVND (reference sequence).

This clone was observed once. J is TRBJ1-2 and V is TRBV30; D is possibly TRBD1 (6 bases). The CDR3 is 14 amino acids. CDR1 and CDR2 from the germline V gene are GTSNPN and SVGIG (reference sequence). Trimming removed 3 bases from V and 0 bases from J, with 11 bases in between. The CDR3 DNA sequence: TGTGCCTGGAGGGGGGGCCGTGCTAACTATGGCTACACCTTC. This gives the protein CAWRGGRANYGYTF.

CDR3 residues: CASSYDGGGEAFF. In nucleotides, the CDR3 is TGTGCCAGCAGTTACGATGGAGGGGGTGAAGCTTTCTTT. The chain links TRBV6-5 to TRBJ1-1, with D possibly TRBD1 on 6 matching bases. Germline assignment: CDR1 MNHEY and CDR2 SVGAGI. Trimming removed 2 bases at V and 7 bases at J, with 11 bases between. CDR3 length: 13 residues.

The chain joins TRBV18 to TRBJ2-5; D is ambiguous. CDR3 length: 14 residues. The ends were cut back, 2 bases at V and 5 bases at J, with 12 bases in the middle. Germline CDR1 reads KGHSH; CDR2 reads LQKENI. As DNA, the CDR3 is TGTGCCAGCTCACCAATCCCGTTCGGGGAGACCCAGTACTTC. It yields the protein CASSPIPFGETQYF.

This clone appeared a few times. The rearrangement uses TRBV19 and TRBJ1-1; perhaps TRBD1 as D (5 bases). CDR1 is LNHDA and CDR2 is SQIVND in the germline V gene (reference sequence). CDR3 size: 15 residues. The germline V and J ends were trimmed by 1 base and 6 bases, with 15 bases remaining between them. This CDR3 reads CASSIGGARASEAFF. CDR3 in DNA: TGTGCCAGTAGTATAGGAGGGGCAAGGGCTTCTGAAGCTTTCTTT.

The V and J genes are TRBV4-3 and TRBJ2-4; TRBD1 aligns across 7 bases. Trimming cost V 8 bases and J 0 bases; bases outside gene matches: 10. This CDR3 comprises 16 residues. CDR1 is LGHNA, CDR2 YSLEER, per germline. Written as DNA, the CDR3 is TGCGCCAGCTCGTCCGGGACAGACCTAGCCAAAAACATTCAGTACTTC. It is translated as CASSSGTDLAKNIQYF.

In nucleotides, the CDR3 is TGCGCCAGCAGCCAAGGGGGTCAGGGGGCTAGGAAGCCCCAGCATTTT. Translation gives CASSQGGQGARKPQHF. This chain uses TRBV4-1 with TRBJ1-5, with 8 bases matching TRBD1. Germline CDR1 reads MGHRA; CDR2 reads YSYEKL. Germline trimming cut 1 base from V and 8 bases from J; bases unmatched to any gene: 10. The CDR3 runs 16 residues.

This chain joins TRBV19 and TRBJ2-2; 9 positions agree with TRBD2. The CDR3 contains 17 residues. Looked up from germline, CDR1 is LNHDA and CDR2 is SQIVND (reference sequence). V lost 5 bases, J lost 5 bases, and 12 bases stayed unmatched. The CDR3 bases are TGTGCCAGTAGTTCGTCGGCTAGCGGGACTTATACCGGGGAGCTGTTTTTT. This codes for CASSSSASGTYTGELFF.

The chain combines TRBV7-8 with TRBJ2-7, with D possibly being TRBD1 (6 bases). The V end was cut by 5 bases, the J end by 8 bases, with 13 bases between. This CDR3 is built from 12 residues. Germline assignment: CDR1 SGHVS and CDR2 FQNEAQ. The chain's CDR3 is CASSPNREQQYF. CDR3 DNA sequence: TGTGCCAGCAGCCCTAACAGGGAACAGCAGTACTTC. Supplemented by reference TRBV7-8 and TRBJ2-7, the full variable domain reads GAGVSQSPRYKVAKRGQDVALRCDPISGHVSLFWYQQALGQGPEFLTYFQNEAQLDKSGLPSDRFFAERPEGSVSTLKIQRTQQEDSAVYLCASSPNREQQYFGPGTRLTVT.

The chain couples TRBV6-6 to TRBJ2-7; 12 bases are shared with TRBD2. Germline V gives CDR1 MNHNY, CDR2 SVGAGI (reference sequence). This CDR3 has 15 residues. V lost 7 bases and J lost 0; bases outside the gene matches: 4. The CDR3 loop reads CASTSTSGGSYEQYF. Here the CDR3 DNA reads TGTGCCAGCACCTCGACTAGCGGGGGCTCCTACGAGCAGTACTTC.

The chain combines TRBV6-4 with TRBJ1-4; 7 nucleotides agree with TRBD1. J lost 5 bases, V lost 11 bases, and 8 bases had no gene match. Germline values: CDR1 MRHNA, CDR2 SNTAGT. This CDR3 comprises 13 residues. CDR3 bases: TGTGCCGGCAACAGGGGAACGAATGAAAAACTGTTTTTT. Its translation is CAGNRGTNEKLFF.

The chain is built from TRBV5-1 and TRBJ1-2; 9 nucleotides line up with TRBD1. With 3 bases clipped from V and 0 bases from J, the junction kept 9 bases outside the gene matches. Germline V gene lookup returns CDR1 SGHRS and CDR2 YFSETQ. The CDR3 is made up of 17 amino acids. CDR3 in amino acids: CASSSTGTGITNYGYTF. The DNA for the CDR3 is TGCGCCAGCAGCTCGACCGGGACAGGGATAACTAACTATGGCTACACCTTC.

The V and J genes are TRBV6-1 and TRBJ1-1; a weak D match, TRBD1 (5 bases). V was trimmed by 1 base and J by 6 bases, leaving 12 bases between them. The CDR3 has 14 residues. From germline, CDR1 is MNHNS and CDR2 SASEGT. This CDR3 reads CASSEVGRAAEAFF. CDR3 sequence (DNA): TGTGCCAGCAGTGAAGTAGGCAGGGCCGCTGAAGCTTTCTTT.

This clone is a singleton in its sample. V gene TRBV5-1 combines with J gene TRBJ1-2, with 7 bases matching TRBD1. With 4 bases clipped from V and 8 bases from J, the junction kept 11 bases outside the gene matches. The germline V gene has CDR1 SGHRS and CDR2 YFSETQ. This CDR3 contains 14 residues. The CDR3 loop is CASSETGQLRGYTF. The CDR3 DNA reads as TGCGCCAGCAGCGAGACAGGGCAGTTGAGAGGCTACACCTTC.

The chain links TRBV24-1 to TRBJ2-3, with TRBD2 matching over 7 bases. CDR1 is KGHDR and CDR2 is SFDVKD in the germline V gene. This CDR3 has 16 amino acids. With 4 bases clipped from V and 0 bases from J, the junction kept 6 bases outside the gene matches. The DNA for the CDR3 is TGTGCCACCAGTGACTCTCTAGCGGAGAGCACAGATACGCAGTATTTT. This gives the protein CATSDSLAESTDTQYF.